The 10 T cell receptor beta chains in this list originate from one sample, sequenced in a study of shared clonotypes between healthy human individuals. Naive CD8 isolation took CD45RO-negative cells positively selected for CCR7 and excluded terminally differentiated effector memory CD45RA+ cells. Data came from immunoSEQ multiplex PCR; TCRdb stores just in-frame clones and leaves some out. This table has over 2,000,000 clones, around 95% appearing once. The specimen sequenced was naive CD8+ T cells from PBMCs. The receptor source for this set is a man aged 18 to 30 in good health. Some clones in this sample may be carry-over from other donors' samples.

The rearrangement joins TRBV9 to TRBJ1-1; weak D call: TRBD1 (6 bases). Looked up from germline, CDR1 is SGDLS and CDR2 is YYNGEE. The length of the CDR3 is 16 residues. Trimming removed 3 bases from V and 0 bases from J, with 15 bases in between. The CDR3 nucleotides read TGTGCCAGCAGCGCGGGCCGGACAGTAATGAACACTGAAGCTTTCTTT. Translation gives CASSAGRTVMNTEAFF.

This clone was found once. The V call is TRBV9, the J call TRBJ2-7; the match to TRBD1 covers 7 bases. The CDR3 is 15 amino acids. Germline values: CDR1 SGDLS, CDR2 YYNGEE. Trimming cost V 0 bases and J 2 bases; bases outside gene matches: 5. The DNA for the CDR3 is TGTGCCAGCAGCGTAGGGTTGCAGGGGGCCTACGAGCAGTACTTC. Translation gives CASSVGLQGAYEQYF. Combining the CDR3 with reference TRBV9 and TRBJ2-7 gives the whole variable domain DSGVTQTPKHLITATGQRVTLRCSPRSGDLSVYWYQQSLDQGLQFLIQYYNGEERAKGNILERFSAQQFPDLHSELNLSSLELGDSALYFCASSVGLQGAYEQYFGPGTRLTVT.

The sample holds one count of this clone. The chain uses TRBV19 and TRBJ1-2; D is possibly TRBD1 (5 bases). The germline V and J ends were trimmed by 9 bases and 2 bases, with 13 bases remaining between them. Germline CDR1 reads LNHDA; CDR2 reads SQIVND (reference sequence). The CDR3 contains 13 residues. The CDR3 reads CASKFGGNYGYTF. The CDR3 coding sequence is TGTGCCAGCAAATTTGGGGGGAACTATGGCTACACCTTC. The entire variable domain, with the rest obtained from reference TRBV19 and TRBJ1-2, is as follows: DGGITQSPKYLFRKEGQNVTLSCEQNLNHDAMYWYRQDPGQGLRLIYYSQIVNDFQKGDIAEGYSVSREKKESFPLTVTSAQKNPTAFYLCASKFGGNYGYTFGSGTRLTVV.

The genes are TRBV5-4 and TRBJ2-1; no definite D call. Trimming cost V 0 bases and J 3 bases, with 10 bases left between them. The CDR3 length is 15 residues. CDR1 is SGHNT and CDR2 is YYREEE in the germline V gene (reference sequence). The CDR3 loop reads CASSLDSYLYNEQFF. The CDR3 DNA reads as TGTGCCAGCAGCTTGGACAGTTATCTCTACAATGAGCAGTTCTTC.

The genes are TRBV4-1 and TRBJ1-1; the match to TRBD1 covers 11 bases. The CDR3 has 19 residues. Germline V CDR1 and CDR2: MGHRA, YSYEKL. The trim removed 3 bases at V and 0 bases at J, leaving 12 bases unmatched. The CDR3 is CASSQGPGQGERMNTEAFF. The CDR3 nucleotides are TGCGCCAGCAGCCAGGGACCGGGACAGGGGGAAAGAATGAACACTGAAGCTTTCTTT.

The chain joins TRBV14 to TRBJ1-2, with D possibly TRBD1 on 5 matching bases. Germline loops: CDR1 SGHDN, CDR2 FVKESK. There are 16 residues in the CDR3. Trimming left V 2 bases short and J 4 bases short, with 17 bases between. The CDR3 DNA sequence: TGTGCCAGCAGCCAAATAGGGACCGCCGCGACCTATGGCTACACCTTC. It specifies CASSQIGTAATYGYTF.

DNA of the CDR3: TGTGCCAGCAGCTTGGCCGTGCGCGGGACCTACGAGCAGTACTTC. This translates into CASSLAVRGTYEQYF. The chain links TRBV5-5 to TRBJ2-7; D perhaps matches TRBD2 (6 bases). This CDR3 is 15 amino acids long. CDR1 and CDR2 from the germline V gene are SGHKS and YYEKEE (reference sequence). V shed 0 bases and J shed 2 bases, with 12 bases lying between them.

This rearrangement joins TRBV7-9 to TRBJ2-3; the match to TRBD1 covers 8 bases. Germline-derived CDR1 and CDR2 are SEHNR and FQNEAQ (reference sequence). V lost 0 bases and J lost 4; bases outside the gene matches: 12. There are 18 residues in the CDR3. Here the CDR3 reads CASSLAQLGRGLSDTQYF. The CDR3 nucleotides read TGTGCCAGCAGCTTAGCGCAGTTGGGCAGGGGGCTATCAGATACGCAGTATTTT.

The DNA of the CDR3 is TGCGCCAGCAGCCGCCTATCGGGGCCTGGAGGGAACACCGGGGAGCTGTTTTTT. Translation gives CASSRLSGPGGNTGELFF. The chain uses TRBV4-1 and TRBJ2-2, with D perhaps being TRBD1 or TRBD2 (5 bases each). Germline CDR1 and CDR2: MGHRA and YSYEKL. The CDR3 runs 18 residues. V shed 4 bases and J shed 1 base, with 19 bases lying between them.

This clone was counted a single time. Within the sample, other DNA sequences also encode this same CDR3. The J gene is TRBJ2-1, the V gene TRBV5-1; 11 bases agree with TRBD2. The CDR3 totals 16 residues. J gave up 2 bases and V 4 bases, and 5 bases lay outside the gene matches. CDR1 SGHRS and CDR2 YFSETQ come from the germline V gene. CDR3 loop: CASSPGTSGPYNEQFF. The CDR3 DNA sequence: TGCGCCAGCAGCCCCGGGACTAGCGGCCCCTACAATGAGCAGTTCTTC.